This TCR beta chain is from a study of cytomegalovirus exposure and HLA in healthy donors. Study in general: Approximately 180 million T cells yielded around 100 million unique TCR beta sequences, as an earlier analysis found.

In the PCR, 60 Vbeta and 13 Jbeta primers were used. Some clones are missing from TCRdb's copy, which holds only in-frame ones; the method was immunoSEQ multiplex PCR. The sample contains roughly 160,000 clones, less than 85% of which appear only once. Worth noting for this clone: Its specificity is not known.

The study sampled nominally healthy donors, though unrecorded immune exposures were likely. Points from the study as a whole: Reportedly, diagnosis of cytomegalovirus status by the classifier showed high specificity and sensitivity. Later analysis identified 16,000 or so TCR beta sequences associated with HLA alleles, using a false discovery rate threshold of 0.05.

Deletions cut 3 bases from V and 4 bases from J, with 7 bases between. This CDR3 comprises 12 residues. The V gene's germline CDR1 is SEHNR and CDR2 FQNEAQ (reference sequence). Material: PBMCs. This chain joins TRBV7-9 and TRBJ2-7, with unresolved D. The clonotype was recovered from a man aged 60-69 years in good health and CMV-seronegative. In DNA form, the CDR3 reads TGTGCCAGCAGCTTCTCCGCGTACGAGCAGTACTTC. Residues: CASSFSAYEQYF.